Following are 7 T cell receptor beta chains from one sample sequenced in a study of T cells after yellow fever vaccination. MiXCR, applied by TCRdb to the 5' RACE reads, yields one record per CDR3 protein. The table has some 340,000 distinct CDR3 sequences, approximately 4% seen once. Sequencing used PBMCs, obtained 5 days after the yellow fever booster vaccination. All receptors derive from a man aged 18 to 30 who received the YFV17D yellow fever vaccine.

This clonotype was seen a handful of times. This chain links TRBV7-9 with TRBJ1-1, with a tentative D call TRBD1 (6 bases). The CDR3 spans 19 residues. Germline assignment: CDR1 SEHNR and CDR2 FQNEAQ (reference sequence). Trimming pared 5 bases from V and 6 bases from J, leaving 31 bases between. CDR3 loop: CASSPLRVSGYRANPEAFF. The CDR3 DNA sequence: TGTGCCAGCAGCCCACTTAGGGTGTCAGGGTACAGGGCTAACCCTGAAGCTTTCTTT.

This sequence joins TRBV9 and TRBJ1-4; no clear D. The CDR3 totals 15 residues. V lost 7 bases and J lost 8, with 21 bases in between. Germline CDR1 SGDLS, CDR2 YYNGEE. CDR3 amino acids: CASAREGRKGEKLFF. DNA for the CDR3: TGTGCCAGCGCTAGAGAGGGCAGGAAGGGCGAAAAACTGTTTTTT.

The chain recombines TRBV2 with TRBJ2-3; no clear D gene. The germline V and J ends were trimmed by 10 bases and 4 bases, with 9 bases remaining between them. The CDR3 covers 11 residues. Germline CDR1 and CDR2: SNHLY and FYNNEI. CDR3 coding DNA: TGTGCCATCAGATTGTCAGATACGCAGTATTTT. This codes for CAIRLSDTQYF.

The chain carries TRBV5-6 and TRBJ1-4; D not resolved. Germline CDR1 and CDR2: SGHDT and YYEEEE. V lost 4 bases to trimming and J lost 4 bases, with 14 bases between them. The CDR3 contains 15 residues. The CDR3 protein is CASSLRGSGNEKLFF. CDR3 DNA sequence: TGTGCCAGCAGCCTACGGGGTTCCGGTAATGAAAAACTGTTTTTT.

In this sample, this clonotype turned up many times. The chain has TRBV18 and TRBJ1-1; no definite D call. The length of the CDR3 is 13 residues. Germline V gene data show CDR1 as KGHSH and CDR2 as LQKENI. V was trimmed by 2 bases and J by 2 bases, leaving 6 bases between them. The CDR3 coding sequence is TGTGCCAGCTCACCAAACCTAAACACTGAAGCTTTCTTT. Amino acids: CASSPNLNTEAFF.

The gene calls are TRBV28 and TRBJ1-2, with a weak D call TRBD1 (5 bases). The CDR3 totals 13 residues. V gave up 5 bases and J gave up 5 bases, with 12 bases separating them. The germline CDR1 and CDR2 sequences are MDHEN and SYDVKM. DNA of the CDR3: TGTGCCAGCAGTCCCGCCCGGGGGTATGGCTACACCTTC. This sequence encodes CASSPARGYGYTF.

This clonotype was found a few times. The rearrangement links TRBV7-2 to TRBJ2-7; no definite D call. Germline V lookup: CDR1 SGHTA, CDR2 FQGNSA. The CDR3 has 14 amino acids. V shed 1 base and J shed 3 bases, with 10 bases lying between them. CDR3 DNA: TGTGCCAGCAGCTTAGAAGGCCATAGCTACGAGCAGTACGTC. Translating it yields CASSLEGHSYEQYV.